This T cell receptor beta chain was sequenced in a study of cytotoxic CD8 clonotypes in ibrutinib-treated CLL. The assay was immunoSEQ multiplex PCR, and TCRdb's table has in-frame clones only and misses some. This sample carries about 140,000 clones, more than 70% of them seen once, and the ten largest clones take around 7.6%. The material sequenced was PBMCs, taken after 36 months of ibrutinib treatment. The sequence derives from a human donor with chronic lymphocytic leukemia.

CDR3 loop: CASSLGDRGVSQETQYF. DNA for the CDR3: TGTGCCAGCAGCTTAGGAGACAGGGGAGTGAGTCAAGAGACCCAGTACTTC. V and J are TRBV7-7 and TRBJ2-5; 8 bases map to TRBD1. Germline V lookup: CDR1 SSHAT, CDR2 FNYEAQ (reference sequence). This CDR3 has 17 residues. The J segment lost 2 bases and the V segment lost 1 base, leaving 9 bases of the junction unmatched.